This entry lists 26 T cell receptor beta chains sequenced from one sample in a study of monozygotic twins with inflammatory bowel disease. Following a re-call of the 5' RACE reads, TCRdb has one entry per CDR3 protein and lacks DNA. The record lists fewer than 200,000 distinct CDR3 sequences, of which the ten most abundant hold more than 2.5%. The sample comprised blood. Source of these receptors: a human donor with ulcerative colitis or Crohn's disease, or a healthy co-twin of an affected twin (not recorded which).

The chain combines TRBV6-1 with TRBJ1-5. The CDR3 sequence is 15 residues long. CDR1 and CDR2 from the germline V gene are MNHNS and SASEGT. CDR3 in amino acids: CASSEVPMSHQPQHF.

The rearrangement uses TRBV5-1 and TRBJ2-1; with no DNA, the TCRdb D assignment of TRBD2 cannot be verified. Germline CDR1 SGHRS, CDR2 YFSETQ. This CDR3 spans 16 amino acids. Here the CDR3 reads CASSLAPAGSTNEQFF.

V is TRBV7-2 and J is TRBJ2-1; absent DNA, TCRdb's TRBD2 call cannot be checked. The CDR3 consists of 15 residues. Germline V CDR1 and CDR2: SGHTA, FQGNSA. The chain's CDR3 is CASSSLAGINNEQFF.

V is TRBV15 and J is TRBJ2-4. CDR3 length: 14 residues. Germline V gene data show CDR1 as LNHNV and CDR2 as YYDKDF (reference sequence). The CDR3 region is CATSREQGWNMQYF.

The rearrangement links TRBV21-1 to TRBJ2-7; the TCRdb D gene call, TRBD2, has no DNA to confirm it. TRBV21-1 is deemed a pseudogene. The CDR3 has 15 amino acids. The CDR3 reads CATRGLAGGNYEQYF.

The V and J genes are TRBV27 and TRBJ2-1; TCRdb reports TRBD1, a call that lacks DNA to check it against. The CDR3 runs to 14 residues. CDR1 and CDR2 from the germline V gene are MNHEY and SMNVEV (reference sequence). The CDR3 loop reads CASSSRDTNNEQFF.

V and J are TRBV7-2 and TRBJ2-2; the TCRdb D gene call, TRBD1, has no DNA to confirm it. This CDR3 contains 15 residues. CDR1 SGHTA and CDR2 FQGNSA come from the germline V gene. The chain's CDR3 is CASSLRTGRTGELFF. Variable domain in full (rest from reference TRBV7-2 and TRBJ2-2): GAGVSQSPSNKVTEKGKDVELRCDPISGHTALYWYRQSLGQGLEFLIYFQGNSAPDKSGLPSDRFSAERTGGSVSTLTIQRTQQEDSAVYLCASSLRTGRTGELFFGEGSRLTVL.

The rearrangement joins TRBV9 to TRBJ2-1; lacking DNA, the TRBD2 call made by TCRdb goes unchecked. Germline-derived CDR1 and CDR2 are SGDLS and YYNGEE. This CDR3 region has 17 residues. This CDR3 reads CASSAGLARGSYNEQFF.

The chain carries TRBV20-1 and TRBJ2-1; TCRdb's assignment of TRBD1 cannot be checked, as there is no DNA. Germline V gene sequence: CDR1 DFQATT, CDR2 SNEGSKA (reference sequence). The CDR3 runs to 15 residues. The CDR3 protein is CSASFRGRVRNEQFF.

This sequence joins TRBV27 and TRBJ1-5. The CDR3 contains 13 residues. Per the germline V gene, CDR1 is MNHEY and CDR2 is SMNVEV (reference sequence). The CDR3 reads CASRAGSNQPQHF.

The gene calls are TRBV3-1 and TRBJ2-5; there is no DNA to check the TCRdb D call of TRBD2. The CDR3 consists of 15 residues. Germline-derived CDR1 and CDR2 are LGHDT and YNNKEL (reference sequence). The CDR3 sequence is CASSQLAGGLETQYF.

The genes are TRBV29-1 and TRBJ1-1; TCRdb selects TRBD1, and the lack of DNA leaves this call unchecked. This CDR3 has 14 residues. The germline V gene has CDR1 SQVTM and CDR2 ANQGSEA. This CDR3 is CSVGRTGGDTEAFF.

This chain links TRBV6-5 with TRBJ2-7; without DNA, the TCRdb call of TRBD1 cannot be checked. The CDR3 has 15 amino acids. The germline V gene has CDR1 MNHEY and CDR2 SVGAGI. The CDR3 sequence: CASSSLRDTSYEQYF.

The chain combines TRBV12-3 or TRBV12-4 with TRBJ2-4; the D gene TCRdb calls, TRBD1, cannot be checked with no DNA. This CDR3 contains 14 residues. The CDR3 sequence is CASSLEGWGNIQYF.

This CDR3 reads CASSLVLGGPEAFF. The chain employs TRBV5-1 and TRBJ1-1. This CDR3 contains 14 residues. The germline gives CDR1 SGHRS, CDR2 YFSETQ.

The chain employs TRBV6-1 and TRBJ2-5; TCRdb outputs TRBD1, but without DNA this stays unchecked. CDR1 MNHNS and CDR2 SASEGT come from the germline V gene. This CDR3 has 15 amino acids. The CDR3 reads CASTLRDSLRETQYF.

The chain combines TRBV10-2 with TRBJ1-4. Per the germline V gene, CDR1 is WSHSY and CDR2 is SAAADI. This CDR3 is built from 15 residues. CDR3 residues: CASSESTEGTEKLFF.

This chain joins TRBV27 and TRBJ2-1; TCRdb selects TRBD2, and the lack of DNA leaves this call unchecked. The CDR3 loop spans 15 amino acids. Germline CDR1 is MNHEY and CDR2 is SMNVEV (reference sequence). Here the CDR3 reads CASGISGSSYNEQFF.

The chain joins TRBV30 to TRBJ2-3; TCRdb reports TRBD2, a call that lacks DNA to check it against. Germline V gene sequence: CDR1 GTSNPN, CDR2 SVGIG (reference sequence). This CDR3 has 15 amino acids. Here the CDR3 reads CAWSGAGGESDTQYF.

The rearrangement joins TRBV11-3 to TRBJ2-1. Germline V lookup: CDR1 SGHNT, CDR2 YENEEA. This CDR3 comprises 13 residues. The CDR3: CASSIRGGNEQFF.

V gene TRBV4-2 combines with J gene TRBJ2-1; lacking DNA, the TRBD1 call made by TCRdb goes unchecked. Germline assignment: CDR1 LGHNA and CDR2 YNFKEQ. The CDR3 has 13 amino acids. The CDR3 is CASSQGERNEQFF.

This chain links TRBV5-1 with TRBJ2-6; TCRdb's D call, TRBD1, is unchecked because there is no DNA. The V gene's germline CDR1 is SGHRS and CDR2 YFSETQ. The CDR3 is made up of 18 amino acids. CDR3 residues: CASSLRTGASSGANVLTF.

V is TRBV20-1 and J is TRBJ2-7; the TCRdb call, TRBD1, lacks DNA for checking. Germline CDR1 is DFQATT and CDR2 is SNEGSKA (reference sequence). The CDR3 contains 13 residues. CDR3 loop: CSARRDSTYEQYF.

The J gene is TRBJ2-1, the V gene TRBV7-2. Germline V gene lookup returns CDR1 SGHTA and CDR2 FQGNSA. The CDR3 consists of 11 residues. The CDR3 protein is CASSLVHEQFF.

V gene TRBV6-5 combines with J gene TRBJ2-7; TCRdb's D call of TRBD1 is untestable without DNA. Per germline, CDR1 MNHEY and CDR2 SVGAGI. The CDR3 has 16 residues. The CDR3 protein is CASSYSRDRGTYEQYF.

The CDR3 reads CASSTGREQYF. V and J are TRBV27 and TRBJ2-7. CDR1 MNHEY and CDR2 SMNVEV come from the germline V gene (reference sequence). The CDR3 loop spans 11 amino acids.